These T cell receptor beta chains were read from a single sample in a study of spatial heterogeneity in lung cancer. TCRdb ran MiXCR on the 5' RACE reads and lists one entry per CDR3 protein. The table lists approximately 9,600 distinct CDR3 sequences, roughly an eighth of them singletons. Here the sequenced sample was lung tumor tissue, taken at surgery. Receptors were obtained from a male donor with early-stage non-small cell lung cancer. Both conserved end residues are part of each CDR3. A D gene is named only where the DNA matches it firmly. Clone size is stated in some rows and not others, as once, few, many or a class when expanded.

medium-sized	TRBV9	TRBJ2-6	NA	TGTGCCAGCAGGGGGGGAAAGAATTCTAACGTCCTGACTTTC	CASRGGKNSNVLTF
once	TRBV27	TRBJ2-7	TRBD1	TGTGCCAGCCAGGGACAGGGAATAGGCGAGCAGTACTTC	CASQGQGIGEQYF
medium-sized	TRBV11-2	TRBJ1-2	NA	TGTGCCAGCAGCCTCACCCGGACGAACTATGGCTACACCTTC	CASSLTRTNYGYTF
few	TRBV5-1	TRBJ1-1	NA	TGCGCCAGCAGCTTTGGATTGTCGGACACTGAAGCTTTCTTT	CASSFGLSDTEAFF
many	TRBV5-1	TRBJ2-7	TRBD2	TGCGCCAGCAGCTTGTCGACTAGCGGATCCTACGAGCAGTACTTC	CASSLSTSGSYEQYF
many	TRBV7-9	TRBJ2-1	TRBD2	TGTGCCAGCAGCTCATCGGACAGGACTAGCGGGATCGGGAGGTACAATGAGCAGTTCTTC	CASSSSDRTSGIGRYNEQFF
few	TRBV11-2	TRBJ2-5	NA	TGTGCCAGCGGACGGGGGGAGACCCAGTACTTC	CASGRGETQYF
large	TRBV6-5	TRBJ1-1	NA	TGTGCCAGCAGTTACTCGAGAAGGGGGACTGAAGCTTTCTTT	CASSYSRRGTEAFF
medium-sized	TRBV2	TRBJ2-1	NA	TGTGCCAGCAGTGAGTGGGGAGATGGGTACAATGAGCAGTTCTTC	CASSEWGDGYNEQFF
many	TRBV7-3	TRBJ2-2	NA	TGTGCCAGCAGCCCCATCGCGGGTTCTTTCACCGGGGAGCTGTTTTTT	CASSPIAGSFTGELFF
medium-sized	TRBV11-2	TRBJ2-7	TRBD2	TGTGCCAGCAGCTTAGGGCTAGCGGGAGATGTATACGAGCAGTACTTC	CASSLGLAGDVYEQYF
many	TRBV20-1	TRBJ2-7	NA	TGCAGCTTAGGGGGGAACTACGAGCAGTACTTC	CSLGGNYEQYF
many	TRBV15	TRBJ2-7	TRBD1	TGTGCCACCAGCAGGGACAGGGGACGTGAGCAGTACTTC	CATSRDRGREQYF
few	TRBV20-1	TRBJ1-1	NA	TGCAGTGCTAGAGATCGAGGGGATGGTGAAGCTTTCTTT	CSARDRGDGEAFF
many	TRBV3-1	TRBJ2-6	NA	TGTGCCAGCAGCCAAACGTCTGGTCTCTCTGGGGCCAACGTCCTGACTTTC	CASSQTSGLSGANVLTF
NA	TRBV7-6	TRBJ2-1	NA	TGTGCCAGCACCGTCATGGCGGCCACCCTCAATGAGCAGTTCTTC	CASTVMAATLNEQFF
medium-sized	TRBV6-1	TRBJ2-1	NA	TGTGCCAGCAGTGAACGGTGGGGGGGCGGTGAGCAGTTCTTC	CASSERWGGGEQFF
many	TRBV13	TRBJ2-1	NA	TGTGCCAGCAGCTTAGAGGGGGGTAGCTCCTACAATGAGCAGTTCTTC	CASSLEGGSSYNEQFF
many	TRBV20-1	TRBJ1-5	NA	TGCAGTGCTAGACAGGACACTAATAGCAATCAGCCCCAGCATTTT	CSARQDTNSNQPQHF
NA	TRBV10-3	TRBJ2-1	TRBD2	TGTGCCATCAACCAGCGGGACTCCCTCTACAATGAGCAGTTCTTC	CAINQRDSLYNEQFF
many	TRBV10-1	TRBJ1-5	NA	TGCGCCAAAGAGGGAGTAGGCAATCAGCCCCAGCATTTT	CAKEGVGNQPQHF
many	TRBV11-2	TRBJ2-2	TRBD2	TGTGCCAGCAGCGTGACTAGCGGGAGGGCCGACACCGGGGAGCTGTTTTTT	CASSVTSGRADTGELFF
many	TRBV28	TRBJ1-5	TRBD1	TGTGCCACGGAAACAGGGGAAGGGGTTCGCAATCAGCCCCAGCATTTT	CATETGEGVRNQPQHF
many	TRBV15	TRBJ2-4	NA	TGTGCCACCAGCAGAGATTTTGCCAAAAACATTCAGTACTTC	CATSRDFAKNIQYF
NA	TRBV7-8	TRBJ2-1	TRBD2	TGTGCCAGCGGACTAGCGGGCCCACACTACAATGAGCAGTTCTTC	CASGLAGPHYNEQFF
many	TRBV29-1	TRBJ1-1	NA	TGCAGCGTTGACAGGGTAGCGAACACTGAAGCTTTCTTT	CSVDRVANTEAFF
many	TRBV7-2	TRBJ2-3	NA	TGTGCCAGCAGCCGCACTGGGGCTAAGGGCACAGATACGCAGTATTTT	CASSRTGAKGTDTQYF
few	TRBV15	TRBJ1-1	NA	TGTGCCACCAGCAGAGATCGACAGGAGTACACTGAAGCTTTCTTT	CATSRDRQEYTEAFF
medium-sized	TRBV24-1	TRBJ2-1	NA	TGTGCCACCAGTGACCGGACAGAGGACAATGAGCAGTTCTTC	CATSDRTEDNEQFF
NA	TRBV18	TRBJ1-4	NA	TGTGCCAGCTCACCACAGGGTGGCCAAGAAAAACTGTTTTTT	CASSPQGGQEKLFF
medium-sized	TRBV28	TRBJ2-6	TRBD1	TGTGCCAGCACCCAAGACCGGGACAGGGATTACTCTGGGGCCAACGTCCTGACTTTC	CASTQDRDRDYSGANVLTF
many	TRBV10-2	TRBJ1-5	NA	TGCGCCAGCAGTGAGTCAGGGCAGTACAATCAGCCCCAGCATTTT	CASSESGQYNQPQHF
many	TRBV30	TRBJ1-2	NA	TGTGCCTGGAGAACCGACGGCGATAACTATGGCTACACCTTC	CAWRTDGDNYGYTF
many	TRBV24-1	TRBJ2-2	TRBD2	TGTGCCACTCAGGGACTAGCGGGAGACACCGGGGAGCTGTTTTTT	CATQGLAGDTGELFF
NA	TRBV10-3	TRBJ1-4	NA	TGTGCCATCCGGGACGGAGGGTCCGAAAAACTGTTTTTT	CAIRDGGSEKLFF
many	TRBV2	TRBJ1-2	TRBD1	TGTGCCAGCAGCGCCTGGGACAGGAGTGGGGGTGGCTACACCTTC	CASSAWDRSGGGYTF
few	TRBV6-5	TRBJ1-4	TRBD1	TGTGCCAGCAGCCTCGACAGGGGGCCCGGAGAAAAACTGTTTTTT	CASSLDRGPGEKLFF
many	TRBV18	TRBJ2-5	NA	TGTGCCAGCTCACCACCGGGACAACAAGAGACCCAGTACTTC	CASSPPGQQETQYF
medium-sized	TRBV4-1	TRBJ2-4	NA	TGCGCCAGCAGCCGAGCTGCTGGAGGGGCCAAAAACATTCAGTACTTC	CASSRAAGGAKNIQYF
medium-sized	TRBV5-1	TRBJ1-2	NA	TGCGCCAGCAGCTCAAACGTTGTCCGAGCTGGGGGCTACACCTTC	CASSSNVVRAGGYTF
NA	TRBV5-4	TRBJ1-3	NA	TGTGCCAGCAGCCCCGGCCAGGGTGATGGAAACACCATATATTTT	CASSPGQGDGNTIYF
medium-sized	TRBV12-3/TRBV12-4	TRBJ2-1	TRBD2	TGTGCCAGCAGTCCCTTACGGGGGGTCAATGAGCAGTTCTTC	CASSPLRGVNEQFF
once	TRBV20-1	TRBJ2-7	NA	TGCAGTGCTCCGGGGGAAGACTACGAGCAGTACTTC	CSAPGEDYEQYF
NA	TRBV27	TRBJ2-3	NA	TGTGCCAGCAGTTTTTCCCCCAAACGGGGTACTAGCACAGATACGCAGTATTTT	CASSFSPKRGTSTDTQYF
many	TRBV6-6	TRBJ1-3	NA	TGTGCCAGCAGCTCTTTCGGGGGCGATCACTCTGGAAACACCATATATTTT	CASSSFGGDHSGNTIYF
NA	TRBV2	TRBJ1-5	NA	TGTGCCAGCAGCGCAGAGGGCAATCAGCCCCAGCATTTT	CASSAEGNQPQHF
many	TRBV5-1	TRBJ2-7	TRBD1	TGCGCCAGCGAAGCCGGGACAGGGCCCGGCGAGCAGTACTTC	CASEAGTGPGEQYF
NA	TRBV20-1	TRBJ2-6	NA	TGCAGTGCTATCAGCTCTGGGGCCAACGTCCTGACTTTC	CSAISSGANVLTF
medium-sized	TRBV2	TRBJ2-1	NA	TGTGCCAGCAGGTACAATGAGCAGTTCTTC	CASRYNEQFF
many	TRBV7-9	TRBJ1-4	NA	TGTGCCAGCAGCTTTGTAACAGGAACTAATGAAAAACTGTTTTTT	CASSFVTGTNEKLFF
few	TRBV7-3	TRBJ1-1	NA	TGTGCCAGCAGCTTCGGACATTCGAACACTGAAGCTTTCTTT	CASSFGHSNTEAFF
medium-sized	TRBV27	TRBJ2-7	TRBD2	TGTGCCAGCAGTTTAGGCGCTAGCGGGAGCGAGCAGTACTTC	CASSLGASGSEQYF
medium-sized	TRBV20-1	TRBJ2-1	TRBD2	TGCAGTGCTAGATCTACGGGCGGGAGTGTATACAATGAGCAGTTCTTC	CSARSTGGSVYNEQFF
many	TRBV29-1	TRBJ1-2	NA	TGCAGCGTTGACAGGGTCGGCTACACCTTC	CSVDRVGYTF
large	TRBV7-9	TRBJ2-3	TRBD2	TGTGCCAGCACCTATCCGGGACTAGCGCCATTGACCCTCACAGATACGCAGTATTTT	CASTYPGLAPLTLTDTQYF
many	TRBV20-1	TRBJ1-2	NA	TGCAGTGCGGCCGCTAACTATGGCTACACCTTC	CSAAANYGYTF
many	TRBV20-1	TRBJ2-1	NA	TGCAGTGCTAGTCGGCCAGGGGCGGACAATGAGCAGTTCTTC	CSASRPGADNEQFF
large	TRBV2	TRBJ2-5	TRBD2	TGTGCCAGCAGTGTTAGGACTAGCGGAGAGACCCAGTACTTC	CASSVRTSGETQYF
few	TRBV29-1	TRBJ2-7	TRBD2	TGCAGCGTCATACTAGCGGGGATCTACGAGCAGTACTTC	CSVILAGIYEQYF